The clone carrying this T cell receptor (beta chain) turned up a few times. Its target is not known. This sample is drawn from a study of blood T cells in healthy people across ages. The study's findings and limits: Compared with aged donors, long-lived donors showed fewer expanded clones, suggesting selection.

The V gene end was trimmed by 1 base and the J gene end by 2 bases; junction bases not matched to a gene: 1. CDR1 and CDR2 (germline): MNHEY, SMNVEV (reference sequence). CDR3 size: 14 residues. A second PCR of about 7 to 12 cycles used a sample-barcoded 5' primer and a J-beta primer mix. The template-switch adaptor was a 5' adaptor with 12 random nucleotides. It tagged each cDNA molecule. TCRdb independently ran MiXCR on the 5' RACE reads; one entry per CDR3 protein. Seen here are roughly 1,300,000 distinct CDR3 sequences, 55% to 75% observed once, and the top ten hold 6.5% to 8.5%. Specimen: blood. The chain links TRBV27 to TRBJ2-5; 7 bases match TRBD1. The source is a man between 18 and 35 years old in good health. The CDR3 coding sequence is TGTGCCAGCAGTTTATTGACAGGGCAAGAGACCCAGTACTTC. Its translation is CASSLLTGQETQYF.